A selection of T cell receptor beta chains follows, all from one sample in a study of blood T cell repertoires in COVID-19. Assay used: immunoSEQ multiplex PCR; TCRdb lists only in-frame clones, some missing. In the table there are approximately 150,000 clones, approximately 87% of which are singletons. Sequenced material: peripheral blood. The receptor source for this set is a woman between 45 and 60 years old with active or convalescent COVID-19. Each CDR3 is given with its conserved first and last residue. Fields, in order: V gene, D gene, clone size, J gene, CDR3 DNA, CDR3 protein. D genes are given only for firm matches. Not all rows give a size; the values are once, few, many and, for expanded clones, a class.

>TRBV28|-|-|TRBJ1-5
TGTGCCAGCAGTTTTTTCCGGGATAGCAATCAGCCCCAGCATTTT
CASSFFRDSNQPQHF
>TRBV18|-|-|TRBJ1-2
TGTGCCAGCTCACCCCCGAACACAGGCACTAACTATGGCTACACCTTC
CASSPPNTGTNYGYTF
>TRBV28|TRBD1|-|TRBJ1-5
TGTGCCAGCACCCTCCGTCGACAGGGCACTCAGCCCCAGCATTTT
CASTLRRQGTQPQHF
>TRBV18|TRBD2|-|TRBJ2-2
TGTGCCAGCTCACCACCGTCTTTACTAGCGGGAGGTGCCGGGGAGCTGTTTTTT
CASSPPSLLAGGAGELFF
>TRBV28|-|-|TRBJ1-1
TGTGCCAGCAGTTTAAGCCAGGGCTCCATGAACACTGAAGCTTTCTTT
CASSLSQGSMNTEAFF
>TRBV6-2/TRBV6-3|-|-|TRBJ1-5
TGTGCCAGCAGTTACGCCTTAGAGGGCAATCAGCCCCAGCATTTT
CASSYALEGNQPQHF
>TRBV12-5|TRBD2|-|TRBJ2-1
TGTGCTAGTGGATCACCTGGGCGGGAGGGTGAGCAGTTCTTC
CASGSPGREGEQFF
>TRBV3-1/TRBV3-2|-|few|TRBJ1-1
TGTGCCAGCAGCCAAGTCATGAACACTGAAGCTTTCTTT
CASSQVMNTEAFF
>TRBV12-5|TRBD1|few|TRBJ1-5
TGTGCTAAACAGGGGTACAATCAGCCCCAGCATTTT
CAKQGYNQPQHF
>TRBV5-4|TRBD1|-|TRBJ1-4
TGTGCCAGCAGCTCGCGGGGACAGGATGAAAAACTGTTTTTT
CASSSRGQDEKLFF
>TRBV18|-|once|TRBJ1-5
TGTGCCAGCGCGGGAGATAGCAATCAGCCCCAGCATTTT
CASAGDSNQPQHF
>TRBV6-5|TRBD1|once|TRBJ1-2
TGTGCCACCTACAGGGGGCTCTATGGCTACACCTTC
CATYRGLYGYTF
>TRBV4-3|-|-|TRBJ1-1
TGCGCCAGCAGCCAGGAGGGTGGGGTGAACACTGAAGCTTTCTTT
CASSQEGGVNTEAFF
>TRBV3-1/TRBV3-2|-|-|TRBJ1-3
TGTGCCAGCAGCCAAAGGGGTGGAAACACCATATATTTT
CASSQRGGNTIYF
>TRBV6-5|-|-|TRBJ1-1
TGTGCCAGCAACCGGGGGGACCTTGAAGCTTTCTTT
CASNRGDLEAFF
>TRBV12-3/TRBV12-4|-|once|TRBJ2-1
TGTGCCAGCAGTTTCGGCGGTTACAATGAGCAGTTCTTC
CASSFGGYNEQFF
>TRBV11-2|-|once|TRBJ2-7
TGTGCCAGCAGCTTGTTTAGAAACCCCTACGAGCAGTACTTC
CASSLFRNPYEQYF
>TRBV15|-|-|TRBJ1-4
TGTGCCACCAGCAGACGACAGCCCGATAGAGGAAAACTGTTTTTT
CATSRRQPDRGKLFF
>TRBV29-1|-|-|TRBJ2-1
TGCAGCGGGCAGGTTGATGAGCAGTTCTTC
CSGQVDEQFF
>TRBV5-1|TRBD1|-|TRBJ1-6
TGCGCCAGCAGCTTGGGGGACAGAAGCTCCTATAATTCACCCCTCCACTTT
CASSLGDRSSYNSPLHF
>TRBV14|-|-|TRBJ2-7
TGTGCCAGCAGCCAGGAGGGTAGCGGCTCCTACGAGCAGTACTTC
CASSQEGSGSYEQYF
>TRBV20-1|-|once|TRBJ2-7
TGCAGTGCTAGTGACCCCCGGGAAAGGGCCCCCTACGAGCAGTACTTC
CSASDPRERAPYEQYF
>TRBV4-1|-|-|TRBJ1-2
TGCGCCAGCAGCCAAGATAGGCGGGGGCGGTCTACCCTTCATGGCTACACCTTC
CASSQDRRGRSTLHGYTF
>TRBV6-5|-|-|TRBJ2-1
TGTGCCAGCAGTTCTAGTTCCTACAATGAGCAGTTCTTC
CASSSSSYNEQFF